This T cell receptor (beta chain) was retrieved from a study of identical twins (dated by TCRdb to about 2016). Describing the broader study: The study deep-sequenced TCR alpha and beta repertoires from monozygotic twins, unrelated adults of various ages and cord blood to test whether fetal clonotypes persist. To rule out contamination, the twin experiments were replicated at different times with different library preparation protocols.

For CDR1 and CDR2, the germline V gene lists ENHRY and SYGVKD. Taken from cysteine to phenylalanine, the CDR3 has 15 residues. CDR3 DNA only is kept here, 45 bases in frame from base 1. Trimming removed 0 bases from V and 1 base from J, leaving 8 bases between the germline ends. Only healthy Caucasian donors were included. Three unrelated non-twin adults were also sequenced: a male aged 18 to 29, a male aged 50 to 60 and a female aged 50 to 60. Miltenyi CD45RO+ enrichment and human naive T-cell isolation kits were used to isolate memory (CD45RO+) and naive T cells from PBMC. This clonotype was seen many times. Its antigen has not been determined. The record has no base qualities; no much larger clone is one base away. Here is what the overall study found, with its caveats: Out-of-frame TCR alpha sequences shared between twins showed an excess of low generation-probability sequences compared with coincidental sharing between unrelated individuals. Because the same donors could not be followed over many years, the conclusions depended on cross-sectional statistical analysis. A weaker excess of twin sharing was found in beta out-of-frame sequences because the signal-to-noise ratio was lowered by fewer shared sequences. Out-of-frame TCR alpha sharing in monozygotic twins was systematically underestimated by recombination models, whereas sharing between unrelated individuals was in agreement with the recombination models. Zero-insertion analyses could be partly confounded by invariant T cells such as MAIT and iNKT, though diverse VJ usage argued against such confounding for most clonotypes. Abundant cord blood beta clonotypes had fewer insertions, young adult naive repertoires showed a similar but weaker trend, and memory repertoires showed no such trend.

Library generation was performed with 5' RACE. TCRdb lists the instrument as Illumina HiSeq 2000. Template switching introduced a universal primer binding site; the final cDNA contained a unique molecular identifier, enabling accurate counting of TCR cDNA molecules. Specific primers in the conserved constant-segment region were used to synthesize first-strand cDNA for the TCR alpha and beta chains. To control for contamination, every cDNA library was double barcoded, receiving both a SMART-Mk sample barcode and Illumina barcodes. Two successive PCR steps introduced TruSeq adapter sequences along with Illumina sample barcodes. The TCR alpha and beta cDNA libraries were sequenced on the Illumina HiSeq platform using custom primers. The study's processing was this. Unique molecular identifiers were extracted from raw reads with MiGEC, and CDR3 positions were determined with MiXCR. Recombination models were inferred per individual with the repgenHMM and IGoR tools using an EM algorithm. The tcR package in R was used for shared clonotype analysis, with sharing normalized by the product of cloneset sizes. To study raw recombination free of thymic and clonal selection effects, out-of-frame nonproductive sequences were analyzed. The public reads were reprocessed in TCRdb via fastp at Q25 and MiXCR, keeping in-frame beta chains. Here each entry gathers all rows of one CDR3 protein and keeps the most common genes and DNA. For this entry, the V and J calls and clone size follow TCRdb and not the study's own pipeline. The table for this sample lists approximately 700,000 distinct CDR3 sequences; approximately 6% of them were counted only once. 1.5% to 2% of the sample lies in the top ten.

The chain couples TRBV10-3 to TRBJ2-3, with TRBD1 tentatively as D gene (5 bases match). The sequence was collected from a man aged 18 to 30 in good health. Material: naive T cells sorted from blood. In the paper's terms, the cell subset or site label means: cells isolated with a human naive T-cell isolation kit. Read as DNA, the sequence is TGTGCCATCAGTGAGTCAGGGGAAGGCACAGATACGCAGTATTTT. Translation gives CAISESGEGTDTQYF.